The next 3 T cell receptor beta chains were all read from a single sample in a study of memory CD4+ T cells and cytomegalovirus serostatus. TCRdb's copy holds only in-frame clones and misses some; the assay was immunoSEQ multiplex PCR. The sample carries just under 95,000 clones, 80% recorded once. Single viable CD3+CD4+CD8-CD45RO+ cells were sorted as the memory CD4+ T cells. What was sequenced was memory CD4+ T cells from blood. The origin of the receptors is an adult in good health and CMV-seropositive.

This chain links TRBV29-1 with TRBJ2-3; D ambiguous. The CDR3 loop spans 11 amino acids. The ends were cut back, 5 bases at V and 6 bases at J, with 9 bases in the middle. Germline CDR1 SQVTM, CDR2 ANQGSEA. CDR3 sequence: CSVTALDTQYF. The CDR3 coding sequence is TGCAGCGTTACAGCCCTGGATACGCAGTATTTT.

In this sample, this clone turned up once. The V gene is TRBV27, the J gene TRBJ1-2; TRBD1 might be the D (5 bases). The CDR3 loop spans 13 amino acids. Germline CDR1 MNHEY, CDR2 SMNVEV (reference sequence). V lost 8 bases, J lost 4 bases, and 14 bases lay in between. CDR3 DNA: TGTGCCAGCGGGGAGGGGTGGGGCTATGGCTACACCTTC. Translated: CASGEGWGYGYTF.

V and J are TRBV4-3 and TRBJ2-1; D could derive from TRBD1 or TRBD2 (5 bases each). This CDR3 contains 15 residues. Germline CDR1 and CDR2: LGHNA and YSLEER. Trimming took off 4 bases at V and 10 bases at J, with 20 bases between the two ends. CDR3 protein: CASSRLGSGLGEQFF. CDR3 coding DNA: TGCGCCAGCAGCCGGCTGGGTTCGGGGCTGGGGGAGCAGTTCTTC.